This TCR beta chain came from a study of blood T cell repertoires in COVID-19. The CDR3 extends over 16 amino acids. Per germline, CDR1 KGHDR and CDR2 SFDVKD. Trimming shortened V by 0 bases and J by 0 bases, and 7 bases separated the two germline ends. TCRdb's copy holds only in-frame clones and misses some; the assay was immunoSEQ multiplex PCR. The sample shows 60,000 to 85,000 clones, approximately 86% of them seen only once. The sequenced sample was peripheral blood. The sequence was collected from a human donor in a cohort sampled during active COVID-19. The V call is TRBV24-1, the J call TRBJ2-2; D might be TRBD2 (5 bases). Here the CDR3 reads CATSDLTSSNTGELFF. CDR3 nucleotide sequence: TGTGCCACCAGTGATTTGACTAGTTCGAACACCGGGGAGCTGTTTTTT.